This T cell receptor beta chain was recorded in a study of regulatory T cells in long-lasting Graves disease. Construction of TCR beta libraries relied on iRepertoire HTBI primers and on Arm-PCR targeting CDR3 regions. MiXCR, run by TCRdb on the multiplex PCR reads, gives a single entry per CDR3 protein. The sample has hundreds of thousands of distinct CDR3 sequences, more than 15% seen once. The time point here: newly diagnosed GD, antithyroid drugs for less than 3 months. PBMCs were the source of the RNA used for TCR sequencing. This CDR3 spans 17 amino acids. The germline V gene encodes CDR1 KGHDR and CDR2 SFDVKD. V lost 4 bases and J lost 3, with 18 bases in between. This same sample was also taken into another study, of T cells in Graves' hyperthyroidism and ophthalmopathy.

Sequenced material: peripheral blood mononuclear cells (PBMCs), taken at new diagnosis, from a patient treated with antithyroid drugs. The chain has TRBV24-1 and TRBJ1-5; D perhaps matches TRBD1 (5 bases). This TCR was recovered from a woman aged 35-65 years with Graves disease. This CDR3 is CATSDGTNLRYNQPQHF. The CDR3 DNA is TGTGCCACCAGTGACGGGACCAATCTTCGGTACAATCAGCCCCAGCATTTT.